These 5 T cell receptor beta chains share one sample of origin, sequenced in a study of control samples from healthy donors and cancer patients. Produced via immunoSEQ multiplex PCR; TCRdb's table is partial and in-frame only. The sample carries around 41,000 clones, about 83% recorded once. Source material: PBMCs. The receptors come from a woman aged 60-70 years with lung cancer.

The CDR3 nucleotides read TGTGCCAGCAGCTTAACGGCCCAAGGGGAGGCTTTCTTT. Protein: CASSLTAQGEAFF. The chain uses TRBV7-9 and TRBJ1-1; a weak D match, TRBD1 (5 bases). CDR3 size: 13 residues. V shed 2 bases and J shed 11 bases, with 15 bases lying between them. CDR1 SEHNR and CDR2 FQNEAQ come from the germline V gene (reference sequence). Drawing the rest from reference TRBV7-9 and TRBJ1-1, the complete variable domain is DTGVSQNPRHKITKRGQNVTFRCDPISEHNRLYWYRQTLGQGPEFLTYFQNEAQLEKSRLLSDRFSAERPKGSFSTLEIQRTEQGDSAMYLCASSLTAQGEAFFGQGTRLTVV.

This clone was detected only once. This rearrangement joins TRBV5-6 to TRBJ2-1, with D tentatively TRBD1 or TRBD2 (6 bases each). This CDR3 has 16 amino acids. The germline V gene encodes CDR1 SGHDT and CDR2 YYEEEE. The germline V and J ends were trimmed by 3 bases and 2 bases, with 15 bases remaining between them. The CDR3 DNA reads as TGTGCCAGCAGCTATCTCTCGGGGGCTGCCTACAATGAGCAGTTCTTC. This encodes CASSYLSGAAYNEQFF.

This clone showed up just a few times. The chain uses TRBV7-2 and TRBJ2-1; 7 nucleotides line up with TRBD1. Looked up from germline, CDR1 is SGHTA and CDR2 is FQGNSA. V trimming: 4 bases; J trimming: 9 bases; junction bases outside the gene matches: 6. The CDR3 is 13 amino acids. The CDR3 here is CASSSTGNGEQFF. CDR3 DNA: TGTGCCAGCAGCTCGACAGGGAACGGTGAGCAGTTCTTC.

The rearrangement links TRBV6-5 to TRBJ1-2; unclear D gene. CDR1 MNHEY and CDR2 SVGAGI come from the germline V gene. V lost 6 bases to trimming and J lost 0 bases, with 14 bases between them. The CDR3 runs to 15 residues. The CDR3 nucleotides read TGTGCCAGCAGGGCGGGGTCAGGCGCTAACTATGGCTACACCTTC. Residues: CASRAGSGANYGYTF.

This clone was seen a handful of times. This chain links TRBV12-3 or TRBV12-4 with TRBJ1-1; D ambiguous. V was cut by 2 bases and J by 10 bases, with 14 bases left in between. The CDR3 runs 13 residues. The CDR3 sequence: CASSLIRPEGAFF. In DNA form, the CDR3 reads TGTGCCAGCAGTTTAATTCGCCCAGAGGGAGCTTTCTTT.